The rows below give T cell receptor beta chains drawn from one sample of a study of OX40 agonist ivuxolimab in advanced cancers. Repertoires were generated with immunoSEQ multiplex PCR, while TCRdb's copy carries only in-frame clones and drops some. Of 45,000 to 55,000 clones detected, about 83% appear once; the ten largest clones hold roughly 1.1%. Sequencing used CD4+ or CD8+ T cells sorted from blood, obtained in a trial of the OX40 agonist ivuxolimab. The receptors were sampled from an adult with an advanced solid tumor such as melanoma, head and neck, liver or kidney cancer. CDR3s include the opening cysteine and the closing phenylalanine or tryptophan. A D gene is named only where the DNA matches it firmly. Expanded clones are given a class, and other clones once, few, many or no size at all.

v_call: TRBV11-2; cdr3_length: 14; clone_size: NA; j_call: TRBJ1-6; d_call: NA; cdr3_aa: CASRRPGERSPLHF; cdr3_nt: TGTGCCAGCAGGCGACCAGGGGAGCGTTCACCCCTCCACTTT
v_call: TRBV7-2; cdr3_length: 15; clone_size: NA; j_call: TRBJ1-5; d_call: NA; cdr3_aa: CASSLVSQGGQPQHF; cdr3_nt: TGTGCCAGCAGCCTCGTGTCTCAGGGAGGGCAGCCCCAGCATTTT
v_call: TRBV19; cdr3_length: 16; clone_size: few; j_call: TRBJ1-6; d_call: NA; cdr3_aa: CASSSRGGSYNSPLHF; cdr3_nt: TGTGCCAGTAGTAGCCGTGGGGGTTCCTATAATTCACCCCTCCACTTT
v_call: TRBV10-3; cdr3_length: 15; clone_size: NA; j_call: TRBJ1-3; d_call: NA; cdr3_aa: CAISEPGGSGNTIYF; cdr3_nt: TGTGCCATCAGTGAGCCCGGGGGGTCTGGAAACACCATATATTTT
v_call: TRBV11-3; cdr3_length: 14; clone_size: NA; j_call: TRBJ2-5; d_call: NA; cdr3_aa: CASSRGRPGETQYF; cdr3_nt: TGTGCCAGCAGCAGGGGACGACCGGGGGAGACCCAGTACTTC
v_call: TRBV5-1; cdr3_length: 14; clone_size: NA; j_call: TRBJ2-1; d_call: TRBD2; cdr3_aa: CASRRQRGPNEQFF; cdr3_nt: TGCGCCAGCAGGCGCCAGCGGGGGCCAAATGAGCAGTTCTTC
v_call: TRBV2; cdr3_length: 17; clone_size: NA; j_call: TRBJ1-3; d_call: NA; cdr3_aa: CASSETWGSRSGNTIYF; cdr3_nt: TGTGCCAGCAGTGAGACTTGGGGGTCCCGCTCTGGAAACACCATATATTTT
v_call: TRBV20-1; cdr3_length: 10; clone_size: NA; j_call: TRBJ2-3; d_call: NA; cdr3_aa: CSASRDTQYF; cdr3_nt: TGCAGTGCTAGCCGGGATACGCAGTATTTT
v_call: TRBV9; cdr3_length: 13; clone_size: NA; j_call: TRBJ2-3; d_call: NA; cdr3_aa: CASSGGRGDTQYF; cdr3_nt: TGTGCCAGCAGCGGAGGTAGAGGAGATACGCAGTATTTT
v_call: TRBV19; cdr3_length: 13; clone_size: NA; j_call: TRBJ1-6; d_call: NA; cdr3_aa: CASSIDRTAPLHF; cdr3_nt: TGTGCCAGTAGTATAGATAGGACGGCCCCCCTCCACTTT
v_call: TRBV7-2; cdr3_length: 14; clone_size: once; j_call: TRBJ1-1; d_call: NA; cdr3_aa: CASSLVPLGTEAFF; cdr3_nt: TGTGCCAGCAGCTTAGTTCCCCTAGGGACTGAAGCTTTCTTT
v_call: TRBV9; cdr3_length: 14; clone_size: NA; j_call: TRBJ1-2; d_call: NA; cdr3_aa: CASSVDLGSYGYTF; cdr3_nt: TGTGCCAGCAGCGTAGATTTGGGGAGCTATGGCTACACCTTC
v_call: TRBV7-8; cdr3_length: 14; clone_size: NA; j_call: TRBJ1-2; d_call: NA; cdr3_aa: CASSPLRGTYGYTF; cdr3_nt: TGTGCCAGCAGCCCCCTTAGGGGTACTTATGGCTACACCTTC
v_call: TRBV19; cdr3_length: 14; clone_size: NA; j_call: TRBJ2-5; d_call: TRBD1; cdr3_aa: CASSIGGGQGTQYF; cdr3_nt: TGTGCCAGTAGTATAGGGGGGGGACAGGGGACCCAGTACTTC
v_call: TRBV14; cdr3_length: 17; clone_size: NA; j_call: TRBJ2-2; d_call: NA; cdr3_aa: CASSQTLTGANTGELFF; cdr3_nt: TGTGCCAGCAGCCAAACCTTGACAGGCGCGAACACCGGGGAGCTGTTTTTT
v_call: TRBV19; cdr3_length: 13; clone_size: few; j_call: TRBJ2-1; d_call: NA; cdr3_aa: CASSIERYNEQFF; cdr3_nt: TGTGCCAGTAGTATTGAGAGGTACAATGAGCAGTTCTTC
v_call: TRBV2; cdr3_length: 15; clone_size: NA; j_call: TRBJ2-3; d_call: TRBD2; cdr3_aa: CASSFQAGATDTQYF; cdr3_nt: TGTGCCAGCAGTTTTCAAGCGGGGGCCACAGATACGCAGTATTTT
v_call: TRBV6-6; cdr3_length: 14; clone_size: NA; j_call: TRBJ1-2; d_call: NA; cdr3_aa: CASSYSSQVLGYTF; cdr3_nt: TGTGCCAGCAGTTATTCAAGCCAGGTCCTTGGCTACACCTTC
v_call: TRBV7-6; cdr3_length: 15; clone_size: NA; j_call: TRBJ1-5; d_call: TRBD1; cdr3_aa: CASSLNQGADQPQHF; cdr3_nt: TGTGCCAGCAGCTTAAACCAGGGGGCTGATCAGCCCCAGCATTTT
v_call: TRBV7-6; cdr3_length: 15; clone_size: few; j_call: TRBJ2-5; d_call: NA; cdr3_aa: CASSLGEVPAETQYF; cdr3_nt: TGTGCCAGCAGCTTAGGGGAGGTTCCAGCCGAGACCCAGTACTTC
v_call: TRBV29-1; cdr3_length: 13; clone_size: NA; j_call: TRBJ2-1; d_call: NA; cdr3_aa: CSVERGALGEQFF; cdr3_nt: TGCAGCGTTGAACGGGGGGCCCTCGGTGAGCAGTTCTTC
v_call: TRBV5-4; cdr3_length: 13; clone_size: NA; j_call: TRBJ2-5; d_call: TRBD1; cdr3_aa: CASGGQGKETQYF; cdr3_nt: TGTGCCAGCGGCGGACAGGGGAAAGAGACCCAGTACTTC
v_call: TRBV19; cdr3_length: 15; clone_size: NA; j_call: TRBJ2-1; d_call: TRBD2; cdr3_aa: CASSIDGTSYNEQFF; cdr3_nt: TGTGCCAGTAGTATAGACGGGACTAGCTACAATGAGCAGTTCTTC
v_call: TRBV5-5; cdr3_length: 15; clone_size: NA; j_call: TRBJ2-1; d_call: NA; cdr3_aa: CASSSQDRAYNEQFF; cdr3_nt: TGTGCCAGCAGCTCCCAGGACCGAGCCTACAATGAGCAGTTCTTC
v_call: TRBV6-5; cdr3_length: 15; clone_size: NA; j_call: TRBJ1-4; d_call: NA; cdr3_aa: CASSYSGGGDEKLFF; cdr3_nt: TGTGCCAGCAGTTACTCAGGTGGAGGGGATGAAAAACTGTTTTTT
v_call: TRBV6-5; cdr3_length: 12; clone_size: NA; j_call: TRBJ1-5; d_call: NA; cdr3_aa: CTAGGFGQPQHF; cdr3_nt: TGTACCGCCGGTGGGTTTGGTCAGCCCCAGCATTTT
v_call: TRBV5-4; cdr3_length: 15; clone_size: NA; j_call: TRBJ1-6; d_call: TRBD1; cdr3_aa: CASSLPGGRNSPLHF; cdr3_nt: TGTGCCAGCAGCTTGCCAGGGGGCAGGAATTCACCCCTCCACTTT
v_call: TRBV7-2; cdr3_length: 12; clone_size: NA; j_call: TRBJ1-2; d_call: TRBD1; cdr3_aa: CASSRQGPGYTF; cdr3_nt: TGTGCCAGCAGTCGACAGGGGCCGGGCTACACCTTC
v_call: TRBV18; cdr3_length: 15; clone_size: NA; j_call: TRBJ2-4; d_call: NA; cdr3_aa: CASSPGTELLDIQYF; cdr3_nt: TGTGCCAGCTCACCTGGGACGGAACTTTTGGACATTCAGTACTTC
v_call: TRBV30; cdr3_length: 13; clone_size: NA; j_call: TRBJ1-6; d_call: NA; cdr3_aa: CAWSVREESPLHF; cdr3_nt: TGTGCCTGGAGTGTACGGGAGGAATCACCCCTCCACTTT
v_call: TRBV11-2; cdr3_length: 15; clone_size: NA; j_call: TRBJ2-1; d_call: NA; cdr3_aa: CASSSGTRVNNEQFF; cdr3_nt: TGTGCCAGCAGCTCCGGGACTCGCGTGAACAATGAGCAGTTCTTC
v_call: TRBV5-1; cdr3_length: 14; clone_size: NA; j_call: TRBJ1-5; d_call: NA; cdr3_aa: CASSPGTAGQPQHF; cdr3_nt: TGCGCCAGCAGCCCCGGAACAGCCGGTCAGCCCCAGCATTTT
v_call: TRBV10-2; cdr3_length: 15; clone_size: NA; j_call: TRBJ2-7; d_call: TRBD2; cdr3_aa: CASRTSGGASGEQYF; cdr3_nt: TGCGCCAGCAGGACTAGCGGGGGGGCCTCAGGGGAGCAGTACTTC
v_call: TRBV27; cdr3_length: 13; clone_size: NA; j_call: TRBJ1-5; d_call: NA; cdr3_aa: CASRPTRNQPQHF; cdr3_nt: TGTGCCAGCAGACCCACCAGGAATCAGCCCCAGCATTTT
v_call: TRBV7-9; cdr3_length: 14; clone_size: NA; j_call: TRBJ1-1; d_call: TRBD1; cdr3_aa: CASSSENRGQEAFF; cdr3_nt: TGTGCCAGCAGCTCCGAAAACAGGGGCCAAGAAGCTTTCTTT
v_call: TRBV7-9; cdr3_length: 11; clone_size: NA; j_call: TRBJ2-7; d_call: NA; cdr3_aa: CASSFSYEQYF; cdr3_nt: TGTGCCAGCAGCTTCTCCTACGAGCAGTACTTC
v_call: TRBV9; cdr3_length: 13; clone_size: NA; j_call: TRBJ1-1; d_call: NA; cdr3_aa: CASTMGLNTEAFF; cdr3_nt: TGTGCCAGCACCATGGGTTTGAACACTGAAGCTTTCTTT
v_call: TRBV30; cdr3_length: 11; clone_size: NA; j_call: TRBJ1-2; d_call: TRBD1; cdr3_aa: CAQDRGYGYTF; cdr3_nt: TGTGCCCAGGACAGGGGTTATGGCTACACCTTC
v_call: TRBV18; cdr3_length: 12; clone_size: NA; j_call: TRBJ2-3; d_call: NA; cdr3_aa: CASSPSRDTQYF; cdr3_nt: TGTGCCAGCTCACCATCGCGCGATACGCAGTATTTT
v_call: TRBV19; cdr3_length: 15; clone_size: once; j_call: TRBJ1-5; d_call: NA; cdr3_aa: CASRTGSGGNQPQHF; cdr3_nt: TGTGCCAGTAGGACGGGATCAGGGGGCAATCAGCCCCAGCATTTT
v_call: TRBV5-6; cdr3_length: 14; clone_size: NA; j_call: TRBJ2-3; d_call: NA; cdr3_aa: CASSSPLYADTQYF; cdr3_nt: TGTGCCAGCAGCTCTCCTCTTTATGCGGATACGCAGTATTTT
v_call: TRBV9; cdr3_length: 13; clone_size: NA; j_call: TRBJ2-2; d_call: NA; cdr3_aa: CASSVASIGELFF; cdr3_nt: TGTGCCAGCAGCGTAGCTTCGATCGGGGAGCTGTTTTTT
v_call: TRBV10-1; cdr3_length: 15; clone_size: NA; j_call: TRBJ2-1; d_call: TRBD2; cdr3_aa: CASRGGGGLADEQFF; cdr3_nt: TGCGCCAGCCGAGGCGGGGGGGGGCTTGCGGATGAGCAGTTCTTC
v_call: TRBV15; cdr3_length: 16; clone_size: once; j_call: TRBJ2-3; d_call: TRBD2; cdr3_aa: CATSRANSGGTDTQYF; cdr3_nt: TGTGCCACCAGCAGAGCGAATAGCGGGGGCACAGATACGCAGTATTTT
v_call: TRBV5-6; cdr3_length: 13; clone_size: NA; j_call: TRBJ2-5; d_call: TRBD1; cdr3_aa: CASSSGGRETQYF; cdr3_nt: TGTGCCAGCAGTTCAGGGGGAAGAGAGACCCAGTACTTC
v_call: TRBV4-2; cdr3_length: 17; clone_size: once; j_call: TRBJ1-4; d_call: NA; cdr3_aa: CASSAPEQRGRNEKLFF; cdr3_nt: TGTGCCAGCAGCGCCCCAGAACAGAGGGGGAGGAATGAAAAACTGTTTTTT
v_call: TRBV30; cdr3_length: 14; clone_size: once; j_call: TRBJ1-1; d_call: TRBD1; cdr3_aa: CAWRGQTKNTEAFF; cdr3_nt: TGTGCCTGGAGGGGACAGACTAAGAACACTGAAGCTTTCTTT
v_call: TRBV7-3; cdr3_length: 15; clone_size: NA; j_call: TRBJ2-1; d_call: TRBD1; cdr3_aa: CASSRDRGEHNEQFF; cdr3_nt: TGTGCCAGCAGCCGGGACAGGGGGGAACACAATGAGCAGTTCTTC
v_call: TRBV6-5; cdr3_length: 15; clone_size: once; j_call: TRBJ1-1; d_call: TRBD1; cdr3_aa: CASSYFGQGDTEAFF; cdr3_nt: TGTGCCAGCAGTTACTTCGGGCAGGGGGACACTGAAGCTTTCTTT
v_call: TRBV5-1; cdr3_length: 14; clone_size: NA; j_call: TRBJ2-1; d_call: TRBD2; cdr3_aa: CASSLAGYNNEQFF; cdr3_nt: TGCGCCAGCAGCTTAGCGGGGTATAACAATGAGCAGTTCTTC
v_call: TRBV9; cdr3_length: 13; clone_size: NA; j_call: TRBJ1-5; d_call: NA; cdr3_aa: CASSVEGQGTQHF; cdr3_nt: TGTGCCAGCAGCGTAGAGGGGCAGGGGACACAGCATTTT
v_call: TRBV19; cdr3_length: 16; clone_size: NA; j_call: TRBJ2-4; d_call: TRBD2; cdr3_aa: CASSPPAGGAKNIQYF; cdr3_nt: TGTGCCAGTAGTCCCCCAGCGGGGGGAGCCAAAAACATTCAGTACTTC
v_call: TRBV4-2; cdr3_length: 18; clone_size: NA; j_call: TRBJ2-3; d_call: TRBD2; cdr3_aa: CASSQGGTSGGAEDTQYF; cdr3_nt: TGTGCCAGCAGCCAAGGAGGGACTAGCGGGGGGGCCGAAGATACGCAGTATTTT
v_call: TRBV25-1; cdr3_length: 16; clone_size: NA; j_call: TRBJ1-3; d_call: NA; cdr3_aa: CASSSTGGWAGNTIYF; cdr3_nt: TGTGCCAGCAGTTCCACGGGGGGCTGGGCTGGAAACACCATATATTTT
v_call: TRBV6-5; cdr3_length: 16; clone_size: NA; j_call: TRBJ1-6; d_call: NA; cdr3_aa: CASSSGILSYNSPLHF; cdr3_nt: TGTGCCAGCAGTTCAGGGATCCTCTCCTATAATTCACCCCTCCACTTT